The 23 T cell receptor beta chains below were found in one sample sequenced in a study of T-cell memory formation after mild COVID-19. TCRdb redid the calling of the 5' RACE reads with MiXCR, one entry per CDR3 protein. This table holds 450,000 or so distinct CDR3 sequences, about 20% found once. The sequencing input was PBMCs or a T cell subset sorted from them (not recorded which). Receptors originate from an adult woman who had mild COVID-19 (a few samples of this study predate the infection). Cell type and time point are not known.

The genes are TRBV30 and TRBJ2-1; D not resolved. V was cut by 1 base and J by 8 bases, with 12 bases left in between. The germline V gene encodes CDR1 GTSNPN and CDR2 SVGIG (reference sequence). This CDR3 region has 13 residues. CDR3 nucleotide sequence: TGTGCCTGGAGTGACTCTTCGATGGATGAGCAGTTCTTC. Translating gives CAWSDSSMDEQFF.

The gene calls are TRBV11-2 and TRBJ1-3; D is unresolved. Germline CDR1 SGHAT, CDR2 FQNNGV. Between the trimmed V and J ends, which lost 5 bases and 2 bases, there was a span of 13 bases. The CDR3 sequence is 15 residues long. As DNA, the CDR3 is TGTGCCAGCAGCGCCCAGACGTACGCTGGAAACACCATATATTTT. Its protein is CASSAQTYAGNTIYF.

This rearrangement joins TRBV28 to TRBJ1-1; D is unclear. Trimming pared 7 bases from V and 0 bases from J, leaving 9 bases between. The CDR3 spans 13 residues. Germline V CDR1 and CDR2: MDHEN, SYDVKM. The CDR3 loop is CASTEQMNTEAFF. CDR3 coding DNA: TGTGCCAGCACTGAACAGATGAACACTGAAGCTTTCTTT.

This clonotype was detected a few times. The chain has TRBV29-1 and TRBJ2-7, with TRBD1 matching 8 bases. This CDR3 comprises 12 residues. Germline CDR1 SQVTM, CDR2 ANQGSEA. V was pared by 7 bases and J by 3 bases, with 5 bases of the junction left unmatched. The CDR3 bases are TGCAGCGCGGGACAGGTCTTCTACGAGCAGTACTTC. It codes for CSAGQVFYEQYF.

CDR3 sequence: CASSPWGSRDNEQFF. The CDR3 bases are TGTGCCAGCAGCCCGTGGGGTAGCAGGGACAATGAGCAGTTCTTC. This chain uses TRBV12-3 or TRBV12-4 with TRBJ2-1, with D maybe TRBD1 (5 bases). CDR3 size: 15 residues. The V end was cut by 6 bases, the J end by 5 bases, with 17 bases between.

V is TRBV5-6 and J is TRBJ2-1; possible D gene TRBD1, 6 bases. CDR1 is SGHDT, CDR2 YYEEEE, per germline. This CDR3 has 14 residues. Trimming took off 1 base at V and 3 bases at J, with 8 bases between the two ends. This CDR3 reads CASSLLQGYNEQFF. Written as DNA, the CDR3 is TGTGCCAGCAGCTTGCTACAGGGCTACAATGAGCAGTTCTTC.

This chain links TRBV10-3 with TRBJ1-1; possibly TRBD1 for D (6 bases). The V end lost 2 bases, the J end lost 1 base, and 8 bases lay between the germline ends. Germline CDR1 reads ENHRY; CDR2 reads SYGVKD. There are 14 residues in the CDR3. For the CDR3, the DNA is TGTGCCATCAGTGAGGAGGGGGAGAACACTGAAGCTTTCTTT. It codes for CAISEEGENTEAFF.

CDR3 nucleotide sequence: TGTGCCAGCAGAGGATTCGGAACCGGCTATGGCTACACCTTC. The encoded protein is CASRGFGTGYGYTF. This chain connects TRBV12-3 or TRBV12-4 to TRBJ1-2; D gene uncertain. The CDR3 is made up of 14 amino acids. V dropped 6 bases and J dropped 4 bases, with 15 bases sitting between them.

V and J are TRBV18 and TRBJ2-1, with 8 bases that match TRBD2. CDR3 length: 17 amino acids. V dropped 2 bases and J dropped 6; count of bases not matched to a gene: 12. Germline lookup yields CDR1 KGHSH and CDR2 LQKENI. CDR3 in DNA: TGTGCCAGCTCACCAGGGCTGTCTAGCGGGCTCCGCAATGAGCAGTTCTTC. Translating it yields CASSPGLSSGLRNEQFF.

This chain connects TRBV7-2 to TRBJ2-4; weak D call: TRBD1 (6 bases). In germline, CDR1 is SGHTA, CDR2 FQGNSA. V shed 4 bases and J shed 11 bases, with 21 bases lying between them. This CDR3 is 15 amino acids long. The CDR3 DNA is TGTGCCAGCAGCTCCGAAGGGACATATCCCGGCGTTCAGTACTTC. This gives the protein CASSSEGTYPGVQYF.

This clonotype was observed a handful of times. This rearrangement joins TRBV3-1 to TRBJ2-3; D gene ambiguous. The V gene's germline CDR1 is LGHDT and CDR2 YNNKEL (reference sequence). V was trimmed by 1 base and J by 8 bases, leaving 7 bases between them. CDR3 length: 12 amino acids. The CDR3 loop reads CASSQGGVTQYF. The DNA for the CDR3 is TGTGCCAGCAGCCAAGGTGGCGTTACGCAGTATTTT.

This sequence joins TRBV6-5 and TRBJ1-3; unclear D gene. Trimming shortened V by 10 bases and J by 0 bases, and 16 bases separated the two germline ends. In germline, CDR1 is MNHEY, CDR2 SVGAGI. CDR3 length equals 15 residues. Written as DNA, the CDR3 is TGTGCCACCCGACGGAAGGGTACCTCTGGAAACACCATATATTTT. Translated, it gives CATRRKGTSGNTIYF.

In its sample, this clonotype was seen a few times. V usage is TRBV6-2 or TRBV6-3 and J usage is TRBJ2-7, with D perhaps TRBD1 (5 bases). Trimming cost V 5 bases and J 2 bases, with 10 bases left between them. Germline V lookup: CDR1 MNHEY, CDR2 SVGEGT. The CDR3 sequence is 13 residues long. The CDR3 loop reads CASSVGATYEQYF. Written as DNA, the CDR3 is TGTGCCAGCAGTGTTGGGGCCACCTACGAGCAGTACTTC.

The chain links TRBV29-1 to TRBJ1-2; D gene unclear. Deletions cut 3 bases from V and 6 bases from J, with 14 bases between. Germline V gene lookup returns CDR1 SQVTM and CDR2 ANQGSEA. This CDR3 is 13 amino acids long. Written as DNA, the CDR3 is TGCAGCGTTGAGGGTTTTTGGGGAAATGGCTACACCTTC. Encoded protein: CSVEGFWGNGYTF.

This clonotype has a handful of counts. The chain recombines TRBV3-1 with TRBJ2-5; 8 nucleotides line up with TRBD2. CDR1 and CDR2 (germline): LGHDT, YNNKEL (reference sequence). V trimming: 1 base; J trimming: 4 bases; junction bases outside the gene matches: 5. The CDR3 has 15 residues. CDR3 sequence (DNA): TGTGCCAGCAGCCAAGGGGTTAGCGGGGTAGAGACCCAGTACTTC. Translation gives CASSQGVSGVETQYF.

The chain's CDR3 is CASSYSSGSTSSGNTIYF. The DNA of the CDR3 is TGTGCCAGCAGTTACTCCTCAGGGAGCACGAGCTCTGGAAACACCATATATTTT. The chain couples TRBV6-5 to TRBJ1-3; D may be TRBD1 (5 bases). V was shortened by 0 bases and J by 0 bases, with 15 bases between the two germline ends. The germline CDR1 and CDR2 sequences are MNHEY and SVGAGI. The CDR3 is 18 residues long.

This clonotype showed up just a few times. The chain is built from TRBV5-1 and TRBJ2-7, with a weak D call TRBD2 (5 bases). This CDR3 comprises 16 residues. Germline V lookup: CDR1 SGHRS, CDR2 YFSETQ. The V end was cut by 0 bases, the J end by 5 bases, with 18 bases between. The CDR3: CASSLVAGRTGHEQYF. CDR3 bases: TGCGCCAGCAGCTTGGTGGCGGGTCGTACCGGTCACGAGCAGTACTTC.

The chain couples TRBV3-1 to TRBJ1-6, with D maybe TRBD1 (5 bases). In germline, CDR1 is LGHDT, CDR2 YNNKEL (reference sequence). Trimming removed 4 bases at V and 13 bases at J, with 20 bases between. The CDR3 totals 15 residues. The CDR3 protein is CASSPWDSKGTPLHF. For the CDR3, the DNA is TGTGCCAGCAGCCCGTGGGATTCTAAGGGGACCCCCCTCCACTTT.

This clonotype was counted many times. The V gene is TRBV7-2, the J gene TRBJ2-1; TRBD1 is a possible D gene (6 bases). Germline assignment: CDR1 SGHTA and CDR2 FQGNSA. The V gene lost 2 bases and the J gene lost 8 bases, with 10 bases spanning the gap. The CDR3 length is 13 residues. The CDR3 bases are TGTGCCAGCAGCTTACAGGGGCGGGATGAGCAGTTCTTC. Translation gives CASSLQGRDEQFF.

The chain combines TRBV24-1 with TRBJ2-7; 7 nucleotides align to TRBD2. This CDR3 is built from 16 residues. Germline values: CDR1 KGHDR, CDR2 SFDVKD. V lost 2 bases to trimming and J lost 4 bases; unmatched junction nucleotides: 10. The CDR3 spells CATSDSAGDSWYEQYF. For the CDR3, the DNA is TGTGCCACCAGTGATTCGGCGGGAGACTCATGGTACGAGCAGTACTTC.

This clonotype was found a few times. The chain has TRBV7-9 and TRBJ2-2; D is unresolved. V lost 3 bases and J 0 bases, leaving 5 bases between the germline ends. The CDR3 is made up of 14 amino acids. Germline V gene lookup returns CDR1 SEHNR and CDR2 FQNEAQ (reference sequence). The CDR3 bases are TGTGCCAGCAGCTTCAACACGAACACCGGGGAGCTGTTTTTT. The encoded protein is CASSFNTNTGELFF.

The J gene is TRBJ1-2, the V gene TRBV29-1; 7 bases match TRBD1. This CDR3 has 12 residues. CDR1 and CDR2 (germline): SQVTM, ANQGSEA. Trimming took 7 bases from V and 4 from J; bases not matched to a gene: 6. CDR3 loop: CSADREPYGYTF. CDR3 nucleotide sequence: TGCAGCGCCGACAGGGAGCCCTATGGCTACACCTTC.

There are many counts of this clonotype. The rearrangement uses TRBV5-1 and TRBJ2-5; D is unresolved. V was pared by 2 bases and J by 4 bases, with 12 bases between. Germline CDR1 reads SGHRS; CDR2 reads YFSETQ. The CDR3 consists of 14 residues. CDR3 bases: TGCGCCAGCAGCTTAGGGCAGCTCGGAGAGACCCAGTACTTC. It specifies CASSLGQLGETQYF.